These 23 T cell receptor beta chains share one sample of origin, sequenced in a study of T cells in Graves' hyperthyroidism and ophthalmopathy. Researchers took RNA transcripts and amplified the TCR beta CDR3 regions from them. HTBI primers drove first-round RT-PCR of the TCR CDR3. TCRdb called the multiplex PCR reads again in MiXCR, with one record for every CDR3 protein. This repertoire shows 140,000 or so distinct CDR3 sequences, roughly a fifth found once; its top ten account for roughly 71%. Specimen: blood. Receptors originate from a woman aged 45-65 years with Graves' hyperthyroidism that later progressed to Graves' ophthalmopathy.

This clonotype was observed a few times. This chain joins TRBV5-5 and TRBJ2-5; D tentatively reads TRBD1 or TRBD2 (5 bases each). V lost 2 bases and J lost 2, with 13 bases in between. Per germline, CDR1 SGHKS and CDR2 YYEKEE (reference sequence). The CDR3 is 15 residues long. The CDR3 loop reads CASSFSGRIQETQYF. CDR3 nucleotide sequence: TGTGCCAGCAGCTTTTCGGGACGAATTCAAGAGACCCAGTACTTC.

This clonotype was counted between two and nine times. The chain carries TRBV18 and TRBJ2-5; either TRBD1 or TRBD2 may fit D (6 bases each). V lost 0 bases and J lost 1, with 9 bases in between. Germline V gene data show CDR1 as KGHSH and CDR2 as LQKENI. The CDR3 is 15 amino acids. For the CDR3, the DNA is TGTGCCAGCTCACCACCGGGGGGCCCCCAAGAGACCCAGTACTTC. The encoded protein is CASSPPGGPQETQYF.

V is TRBV12-3 or TRBV12-4 and J is TRBJ1-5, with 11 bases identical to TRBD1. Trimming at V came to 6 bases and at J to 5 bases, leaving 6 bases not matched to a gene. The CDR3 extends over 15 amino acids. CDR3 protein: CASRAGTGGDQPQHF. The CDR3 region has the DNA TGTGCCAGCAGGGCCGGGACAGGGGGGGATCAGCCCCAGCATTTT.

This clonotype appeared many times. This chain uses TRBV2 with TRBJ2-7, with TRBD1 identical over 9 bases. The trim removed 6 bases at V and 0 bases at J, leaving 6 bases unmatched. The germline CDR1 and CDR2 sequences are SNHLY and FYNNEI. The CDR3 has 15 amino acids. CDR3: CASSGGTGPSYEQYF. The CDR3 bases are TGTGCCAGCAGCGGGGGGACAGGGCCCTCCTACGAGCAGTACTTC.

This sequence joins TRBV20-1 and TRBJ2-1, with D possibly matching TRBD2 (6 bases). The V gene lost 1 base and the J gene lost 4 bases, with 14 bases spanning the gap. This CDR3 region has 15 residues. Germline lookup yields CDR1 DFQATT and CDR2 SNEGSKA (reference sequence). DNA of the CDR3: TGCAGTGCTAGAGCTATAACGGGGGATTACAATGAGCAGTTCTTC. Translation gives CSARAITGDYNEQFF.

This clonotype came up many times. The chain couples TRBV5-6 to TRBJ2-3, with 8 bases identical to TRBD2. Germline V gene lookup returns CDR1 SGHDT and CDR2 YYEEEE. J lost 3 bases, V lost 4 bases, and 16 bases had no gene match. The length of the CDR3 is 18 residues. The CDR3 region is CASSNRRLSGSGTDTQYF. The DNA for the CDR3 is TGTGCCAGCAGCAATCGAAGACTAAGCGGGAGTGGTACAGATACGCAGTATTTT.

The table lists this clonotype with a few counts. The chain combines TRBV28 with TRBJ1-3; possibly TRBD1 for D (5 bases). V lost 6 bases and J lost 0, with 12 bases in between. The germline V gene has CDR1 MDHEN and CDR2 SYDVKM. The CDR3 totals 15 residues. The CDR3 DNA reads TGTGCCAGCAGACGACAGCGCAGCTCTGGAAACACCATATATTTT. Its translation: CASRRQRSSGNTIYF.

This chain joins TRBV28 and TRBJ2-4; D possibly matches TRBD1 or TRBD2 (7 bases each). The V gene's germline CDR1 is MDHEN and CDR2 SYDVKM. This CDR3 spans 16 amino acids. Trimming pared 1 base from V and 8 bases from J, leaving 18 bases between. CDR3 region: CASSLLRGGGSDIQYF. In nucleotides, the CDR3 is TGTGCCAGCAGTTTATTGAGGGGAGGGGGCTCTGACATTCAGTACTTC.

This clonotype occurred many times. The chain has TRBV30 and TRBJ1-5, with 8 bases that match TRBD1. CDR1 and CDR2 from the germline V gene are GTSNPN and SVGIG (reference sequence). The CDR3 contains 13 residues. V lost 2 bases to trimming and J lost 7 bases; unmatched junction nucleotides: 4. The CDR3 protein is CAWSSGTGQPQHF. In nucleotides, the CDR3 is TGTGCCTGGAGTTCCGGGACAGGCCAGCCCCAGCATTTT. The variable domain in full, with the rest retrieved from reference TRBV30 and TRBJ1-5, is SQTIHQWPATLVQPVGSPLSLECTVEGTSNPNLYWYRQAAGRGLQLLFYSVGIGQISSEVPQNLSASRPQDRQFILSSKKLLLSDSGFYLCAWSSGTGQPQHFGDGTRLSIL.

The chain recombines TRBV9 with TRBJ2-2, with TRBD1 matching 10 bases. CDR3 size: 15 residues. Germline CDR1 is SGDLS and CDR2 is YYNGEE. Trimming cost V 0 bases and J 6 bases; bases outside gene matches: 2. The CDR3 protein is CASSVGQGAPGELFF. The CDR3 bases are TGTGCCAGCAGCGTAGGACAGGGGGCCCCCGGGGAGCTGTTTTTT.

This clonotype was recorded many times. V is TRBV4-1 and J is TRBJ2-1, with 9 bases matching TRBD2. The V and J ends lost 3 bases and 5 bases, in that order; junction bases with no gene match: 11. The CDR3 extends over 17 amino acids. Germline CDR1 and CDR2: MGHRA and YSYEKL. In nucleotides, the CDR3 is TGCGCCAGCAGCCACGGTCCCAGTTCTAGCGGGAACAATGAGCAGTTCTTC. This gives the protein CASSHGPSSSGNNEQFF.

In this sample, this clonotype turned up many times. The V call is TRBV18, the J call TRBJ2-5, with D unclear. The CDR3 consists of 16 residues. Germline lookup yields CDR1 KGHSH and CDR2 LQKENI. V was shortened by 2 bases and J by 2 bases, with 15 bases between the two germline ends. In DNA form, the CDR3 reads TGTGCCAGCTCACCAGCCGTCCGGGCGAGACAAGAGACCCAGTACTTC. This sequence encodes CASSPAVRARQETQYF.

The genes are TRBV6-5 and TRBJ1-3, with no clear D. Trimming took off 6 bases at V and 0 bases at J, with 9 bases between the two ends. CDR1 is MNHEY and CDR2 is SVGAGI in the germline V gene. The length of the CDR3 is 14 residues. The CDR3 region is CASSTRSSGNTIYF. The CDR3 DNA reads as TGTGCCAGCAGCACTCGGAGCTCTGGAAACACCATATATTTT.

V and J are TRBV28 and TRBJ1-1, with 7 nucleotides matching TRBD1. The V gene end was trimmed by 5 bases and the J gene end by 4 bases; junction bases not matched to a gene: 16. The V gene's germline CDR1 is MDHEN and CDR2 SYDVKM. The CDR3 contains 17 residues. DNA of the CDR3: TGTGCCAGCAGTGAAGTAATCAGGGGGTCCACGGCCACTGAAGCTTTCTTT. It codes for CASSEVIRGSTATEAFF. Full variable domain (rest looked up from reference TRBV28 and TRBJ1-1): DVKVTQSSRYLVKRTGEKVFLECVQDMDHENMFWYRQDPGLGLRLIYFSYDVKMKEKGDIPEGYSVSREKKERFSLILESASTNQTSMYLCASSEVIRGSTATEAFFGQGTRLTVV.

Many counts were recorded for this clonotype. The chain joins TRBV2 to TRBJ2-7; D may be TRBD2 (5 bases). Trimming removed 6 bases from V and 3 bases from J, with 15 bases in between. Germline CDR1 reads SNHLY; CDR2 reads FYNNEI. There are 14 residues in the CDR3. The CDR3 spells CASREDLRVYEQYF. CDR3 in DNA: TGTGCCAGCAGAGAGGACTTGAGGGTCTACGAGCAGTACTTC.

This clonotype was seen a handful of times. The chain uses TRBV6-2 or TRBV6-3 and TRBJ2-5; 10 positions agree with TRBD1. The CDR3 consists of 16 residues. Germline CDR1 is MNHEY and CDR2 is SVGEGT. With V trimmed by 4 bases and J by 5 bases, 10 bases remained unmatched. The CDR3, as DNA: TGTGCCAGCAGTTTATCCGGACAGGGGGGCGGGGAGACCCAGTACTTC. Protein sequence: CASSLSGQGGGETQYF.

This clonotype was picked up many times. This chain connects TRBV11-2 to TRBJ2-7, with D tentatively TRBD1 (5 bases). The CDR3 is 14 amino acids. Germline V gene data show CDR1 as SGHAT and CDR2 as FQNNGV. Trimming removed 5 bases at V and 5 bases at J, with 16 bases between. Here the CDR3 DNA reads TGTGCCAGCAGCCCCGCGCAGGGCTACCACGAGCAGTACTTC. It is translated as CASSPAQGYHEQYF. Filled out from reference TRBV11-2 and TRBJ2-7, the complete variable domain reads EAGVAQSPRYKIIEKRQSVAFWCNPISGHATLYWYQQILGQGPKLLIQFQNNGVVDDSQLPKDRFSAERLKGVDSTLKIQPAKLEDSAVYLCASSPAQGYHEQYFGPGTRLTVT.

The genes are TRBV10-1 and TRBJ2-1; D may be TRBD2 (5 bases). The CDR3 is 12 residues long. The V gene's germline CDR1 is WNHNN and CDR2 SYGVQD (reference sequence). V was clipped by 4 bases and J by 13 bases, with 14 bases between them. DNA for the CDR3: TGCGCCAGCAGTGCCGGGGTTGTCGGACAGTTCTTC. Translating it yields CASSAGVVGQFF.

CDR3 bases: TGTGCCAGCAGCCCCAGACTGGACGAAGAGCAGTTCTTC. The encoded protein is CASSPRLDEEQFF. This sequence joins TRBV11-2 and TRBJ2-1; D is ambiguous. With 5 bases removed from V and 10 bases from J, the gap between germline ends came to 15 bases. Germline assignment: CDR1 SGHAT and CDR2 FQNNGV. This CDR3 spans 13 amino acids. Using reference TRBV11-2 and TRBJ2-1 for the parts outside the CDR3, the full variable domain is EAGVAQSPRYKIIEKRQSVAFWCNPISGHATLYWYQQILGQGPKLLIQFQNNGVVDDSQLPKDRFSAERLKGVDSTLKIQPAKLEDSAVYLCASSPRLDEEQFFGPGTRLTVL.

This chain uses TRBV19 with TRBJ1-2; the D is unclear. Germline CDR1 and CDR2: LNHDA and SQIVND (reference sequence). V was clipped by 6 bases and J by 8 bases, with 16 bases between them. The CDR3 is made up of 13 amino acids. The DNA for the CDR3 is TGTGCCAGTAGATTAGAAGGAGCCTGGGGCTACACCTTC. Residues: CASRLEGAWGYTF.

This clonotype occurred many times. The chain employs TRBV20-1 and TRBJ2-7, with 14 bases aligning to TRBD2. This CDR3 is 14 amino acids long. The germline V gene encodes CDR1 DFQATT and CDR2 SNEGSKA (reference sequence). The V gene end was trimmed by 6 bases and the J gene end by 5 bases; junction bases not matched to a gene: 6. CDR3 residues: CSARRTSGRHEQYF. DNA for the CDR3: TGCAGTGCCCGCCGGACTAGCGGGAGGCACGAGCAGTACTTC.

Comment on this clonotype: A much larger clonotype is one base distant, so this may be a read error. The chain combines TRBV12-3 or TRBV12-4 with TRBJ2-7; TRBD2 matches 7 bases. The CDR3 spans 16 residues. The V segment lost 5 bases and the J segment 6 bases; nucleotides outside the gene matches: 16. The CDR3 loop is CASSLWTSPLFGEQYF. DNA for the CDR3: TGTGCCAGCAGTCTCTGGACTAGTCCACTTTTTGGCGAGCAGTACTTC.

This clonotype was found many times. The gene calls are TRBV5-5 and TRBJ2-2, with TRBD2 as a possible D gene (6 bases). The CDR3 spans 15 residues. CDR1 SGHKS and CDR2 YYEKEE come from the germline V gene (reference sequence). Between the trimmed V and J ends, which lost 0 bases and 8 bases, there was a span of 14 bases. The CDR3 DNA is TGTGCCAGCAGCTTGGAAGGGGCGGGATTGGGGGAGCTGTTTTTT. This codes for CASSLEGAGLGELFF.